This is a list of T cell receptor beta chains from one sample in a study of vaccination and CD4 T cells after COVID-19. Each CDR3 protein gets one entry after TCRdb re-called the PCR reads with MiXCR. The data show almost 20,000 distinct CDR3 sequences, around 55% seen once. No cognate antigen is known for these TCRs. The sequenced sample consisted of CD4+ T cells from blood, cultured in vitro. The receptors were gathered from a human donor who had recovered from COVID-19. Each CDR3 is given with its conserved first and last residue. The D gene is left open where the match is weak. Part of the rows lack a size; the others show once, few, many or a class for expanded clones.

.	few	TRBJ1-6	14	TRBV21-1	CASTRDRENSPLHF	TGTGCCAGCACCCGGGACAGGGAAAATTCACCCCTCCACTTT
TRBD1	.	TRBJ2-2	16	TRBV6-1	CASLSPTGGKSGELFF	TGTGCCAGCCTATCCCCGACAGGGGGGAAGTCCGGGGAGCTGTTTTTT
TRBD1	.	TRBJ1-3	15	TRBV6-1	CASKKDRGSGNTIYF	TGTGCCAGCAAAAAGGACAGGGGCTCGGGAAACACCATATATTTT
TRBD1	.	TRBJ1-2	16	TRBV24-1	CATSPNAGTGVYGYTF	TGTGCCACCAGTCCCAATGCGGGGACAGGGGTCTATGGCTACACCTTC
TRBD1	few	TRBJ2-2	15	TRBV6-5	CASSYSDRVAGELFF	TGTGCCAGCAGTTACTCTGACAGGGTCGCCGGGGAGCTGTTTTTT
.	.	TRBJ1-5	15	TRBV7-2	CASSIGRRSNQPQHF	TGTGCCAGCAGCATCGGGAGGCGATCGAATCAGCCCCAGCATTTT
TRBD1	.	TRBJ2-5	15	TRBV5-6	CASSQDRGGGETQYF	TGTGCCAGCAGTCAAGACAGGGGAGGTGGAGAGACCCAGTACTTC
.	few	TRBJ1-5	15	TRBV5-1	CASSPEVGRNQPQHF	TGCGCCAGCAGCCCGGAGGTGGGCCGCAATCAGCCCCAGCATTTT
.	few	TRBJ2-5	11	TRBV2	CASRAGETQYF	TGTGCCAGCAGGGCTGGAGAGACCCAGTACTTC
.	.	TRBJ2-7	12	TRBV7-2	CASSLKTQKQYF	TGTGCCAGCAGCTTAAAGACTCAAAAGCAGTACTTC
TRBD1	.	TRBJ1-4	13	TRBV6-5	CASSYAGGEKLFF	TGTGCCAGCAGTTACGCAGGGGGTGAAAAACTGTTTTTT
TRBD2	.	TRBJ2-7	13	TRBV3-1	CASSPREDYEQYF	TGTGCCAGCAGCCCTCGGGAGGACTACGAGCAGTACTTC
TRBD2	.	TRBJ2-5	17	TRBV11-1	CASSFLGTSGSGETQYF	TGTGCCAGCAGCTTTCTCGGGACTAGCGGGAGCGGGGAGACCCAGTACTTC
.	.	TRBJ2-2	18	TRBV27	CASSLSPGSVSNTGELFF	TGTGCCAGCAGTTTGAGTCCAGGGAGCGTTTCGAACACCGGGGAGCTGTTTTTT
.	few	TRBJ1-3	15	TRBV20-1	CSAQQGLVSGNTIYF	TGCAGTGCGCAACAGGGACTTGTCTCTGGAAACACCATATATTTT
TRBD1	.	TRBJ1-4	15	TRBV28	CASSTGTGFNEKLFF	TGTGCCAGCAGTACCGGGACAGGCTTTAATGAAAAACTGTTTTTT
.	.	TRBJ2-1	14	TRBV11-3	CASSLWGAGNEQFF	TGTGCCAGCAGCTTATGGGGGGCGGGCAATGAGCAGTTCTTC
TRBD2	.	TRBJ2-1	15	TRBV20-1	CSAPTSGIAGNEQFF	TGCAGTGCTCCGACTAGCGGGATCGCGGGCAATGAGCAGTTCTTC
.	.	TRBJ2-2	18	TRBV28	CASSLSGPGRGNTGELFF	TGTGCCAGCAGTTTATCTGGGCCTGGCAGGGGTAACACCGGGGAGCTGTTTTTT
TRBD2	.	TRBJ2-3	16	TRBV7-9	CASTGTSNHPTDTQYF	TGTGCCAGCACCGGGACTAGCAATCATCCCACAGATACGCAGTATTTT
TRBD1	.	TRBJ1-6	14	TRBV3-1	CASSPRTGNSPLHF	TGTGCCAGCAGTCCCAGGACAGGGAATTCACCCCTCCACTTT
.	.	TRBJ2-3	13	TRBV19	CASSAGAADTQYF	TGTGCCAGTAGTGCAGGGGCGGCAGATACGCAGTATTTT
.	.	TRBJ2-1	13	TRBV29-1	CSGPGTPFNEQFF	TGCAGCGGCCCCGGGACTCCCTTTAATGAGCAGTTCTTC
TRBD2	.	TRBJ2-7	15	TRBV9	CASSVGSGSAYEQYF	TGTGCCAGCAGCGTAGGGAGCGGGAGTGCGTACGAGCAGTACTTC
TRBD1	.	TRBJ1-6	14	TRBV6-5	CASSYRDSFSPLHF	TGTGCCAGCAGTTACCGGGACAGTTTTTCACCCCTCCACTTT
TRBD1	.	TRBJ2-4	15	TRBV20-1	CSATERGPAKNIQYF	TGCAGTGCTACCGAAAGGGGGCCCGCCAAAAACATTCAGTACTTC
TRBD1	.	TRBJ1-1	15	TRBV20-1	CSATLETGGRSEAFF	TGCAGTGCTACACTCGAGACAGGGGGCCGAAGTGAAGCTTTCTTT
.	.	TRBJ1-2	16	TRBV28	CASRYSQDRTLGGYTF	TGTGCCAGCAGGTATTCCCAAGACAGGACGTTGGGAGGCTACACCTTC
.	.	TRBJ2-2	16	TRBV6-2/TRBV6-3	CASSAQTGVNTGELFF	TGTGCCAGCAGTGCCCAGACAGGAGTTAACACCGGGGAGCTGTTTTTT
.	.	TRBJ1-6	13	TRBV11-2	CASSLGTRSPLHF	TGTGCCAGCAGCTTAGGGACTCGATCACCCCTCCACTTT
TRBD1	.	TRBJ1-5	16	TRBV12-3/TRBV12-4	CASSRRTGGGNQPQHF	TGTGCCAGCAGTCGCCGGACAGGAGGGGGCAATCAGCCCCAGCATTTT
TRBD1	.	TRBJ1-2	14	TRBV2	CASSADGQVYGYTF	TGTGCCAGCAGTGCCGATGGACAGGTCTATGGCTACACCTTC
TRBD1	.	TRBJ1-2	15	TRBV6-1	CASSRKGQGVYGYTF	TGTGCCAGCAGTCGAAAGGGACAGGGTGTCTATGGCTACACCTTC
.	.	TRBJ1-2	13	TRBV29-1	CSVEVYQGRGYTF	TGCAGCGTTGAAGTTTACCAGGGGAGAGGCTACACCTTC
.	once	TRBJ1-6	11	TRBV6-1	CASRETGSSFF	TGTGCCAGCAGGGAAACAGGATCTTCTTTCTTT
.	few	TRBJ1-2	11	TRBV20-1	CSAGPGYGYTF	TGCAGTGCGGGCCCCGGCTATGGCTACACCTTC
TRBD2	.	TRBJ2-5	13	TRBV7-2	CASSLSGGETQYF	TGTGCCAGCAGCTTATCGGGGGGAGAGACCCAGTACTTC
.	.	TRBJ2-5	14	TRBV6-5	CASSSSLAPGTQYF	TGTGCCAGCAGTTCCTCCCTGGCTCCAGGGACCCAGTACTTC
.	few	TRBJ1-5	13	TRBV5-1	CASSLWVGQPQHF	TGCGCCAGCAGCTTGTGGGTGGGCCAGCCCCAGCATTTT
.	few	TRBJ2-7	11	TRBV7-2	CASSLRTEQYF	TGTGCCAGCAGCTTACGGACAGAGCAGTACTTC
.	once	TRBJ1-5	16	TRBV7-2	CASSPLTGRENQPQHF	TGTGCCAGCAGCCCCCTTACAGGGCGGGAAAATCAGCCCCAGCATTTT
TRBD2	.	TRBJ2-2	14	TRBV20-1	CSASGLAVDGELSF	TGCAGTGCTTCCGGACTAGCGGTGGACGGGGAGCTGTCTTTT
TRBD2	.	TRBJ2-2	14	TRBV2	CASRLAENTGELFF	TGTGCCAGCAGACTAGCGGAGAACACCGGGGAGCTGTTTTTT
.	few	TRBJ2-5	17	TRBV12-3/TRBV12-4	CASSLPPLRGQGETQYF	TGTGCCAGCAGTTTACCCCCCTTGCGGGGGCAGGGTGAGACCCAGTACTTC
TRBD1	.	TRBJ2-4	15	TRBV6-1	CASSEARDRGGIQYF	TGTGCCAGCAGTGAAGCCCGGGACAGGGGGGGCATTCAGTACTTC
.	.	TRBJ2-7	14	TRBV20-1	CSASDRQAFYEQYF	TGCAGTGCTAGCGACAGACAGGCTTTCTACGAGCAGTACTTC
.	.	TRBJ1-6	16	TRBV11-3	CASSHKSWRVNSPLHF	TGTGCCAGCAGCCATAAGAGTTGGAGGGTGAATTCACCCCTCCACTTT
TRBD2	.	TRBJ2-7	15	TRBV28	CASSLLAGVSYEQYF	TGTGCCAGCAGTTTACTAGCGGGAGTTTCCTACGAGCAGTACTTC
.	.	TRBJ1-4	13	TRBV5-4	CASSLMGGGKLFF	TGTGCCAGCAGCTTGATGGGGGGAGGAAAACTGTTTTTT
TRBD2	few	TRBJ2-2	16	TRBV5-1	CASRNSSGRNTGELFF	TGCGCCAGCAGAAACTCTAGCGGGAGGAACACCGGGGAGCTGTTTTTT
.	.	TRBJ1-5	17	TRBV5-6	CASSLGQLSSGNQPQHF	TGTGCCAGCAGCTTGGGACAGCTATCGTCGGGCAATCAGCCCCAGCATTTT
.	.	TRBJ2-3	14	TRBV6-4	CASSDGGATDTQYF	TGTGCCAGCAGTGACGGGGGGGCCACAGATACGCAGTATTTT
.	.	TRBJ2-2	14	TRBV7-3	CASSFSPNTGELFF	TGTGCCAGCAGCTTCTCTCCGAACACCGGGGAGCTGTTTTTT
.	.	TRBJ1-2	14	TRBV20-1	CSAPDQRTNYGYTF	TGCAGTGCCCCCGATCAACGGACAAACTATGGCTACACCTTC
.	.	TRBJ1-3	16	TRBV7-9	CASSLIRQTSGNTIYF	TGTGCCAGCAGCTTAATTCGACAGACTTCTGGAAACACCATATATTTT